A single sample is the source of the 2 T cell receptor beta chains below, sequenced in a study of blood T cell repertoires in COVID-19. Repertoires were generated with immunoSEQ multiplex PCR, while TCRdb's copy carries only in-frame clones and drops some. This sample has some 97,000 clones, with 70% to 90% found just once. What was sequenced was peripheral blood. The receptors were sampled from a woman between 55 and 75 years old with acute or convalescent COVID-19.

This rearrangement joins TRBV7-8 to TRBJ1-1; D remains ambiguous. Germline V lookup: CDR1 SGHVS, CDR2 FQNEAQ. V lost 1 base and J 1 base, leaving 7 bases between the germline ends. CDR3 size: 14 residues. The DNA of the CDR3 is TGTGCCAGCAGCTTAGATTGGCAGAACACTGAAGCTTTCTTT. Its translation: CASSLDWQNTEAFF. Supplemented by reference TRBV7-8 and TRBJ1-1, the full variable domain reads GAGVSQSPRYKVAKRGQDVALRCDPISGHVSLFWYQQALGQGPEFLTYFQNEAQLDKSGLPSDRFFAERPEGSVSTLKIQRTQQEDSAVYLCASSLDWQNTEAFFGQGTRLTVV.

The CDR3 loop reads CASSYPPGSTEAFF. The CDR3 nucleotides are TGTGCCAGCAGTTACCCCCCGGGATCCACTGAAGCTTTCTTT. V gene TRBV6-5 combines with J gene TRBJ1-1; D is undetermined. Germline CDR1 MNHEY, CDR2 SVGAGI. Trimming shortened V by 2 bases and J by 4 bases, and 11 bases separated the two germline ends. The CDR3 length is 14 residues.